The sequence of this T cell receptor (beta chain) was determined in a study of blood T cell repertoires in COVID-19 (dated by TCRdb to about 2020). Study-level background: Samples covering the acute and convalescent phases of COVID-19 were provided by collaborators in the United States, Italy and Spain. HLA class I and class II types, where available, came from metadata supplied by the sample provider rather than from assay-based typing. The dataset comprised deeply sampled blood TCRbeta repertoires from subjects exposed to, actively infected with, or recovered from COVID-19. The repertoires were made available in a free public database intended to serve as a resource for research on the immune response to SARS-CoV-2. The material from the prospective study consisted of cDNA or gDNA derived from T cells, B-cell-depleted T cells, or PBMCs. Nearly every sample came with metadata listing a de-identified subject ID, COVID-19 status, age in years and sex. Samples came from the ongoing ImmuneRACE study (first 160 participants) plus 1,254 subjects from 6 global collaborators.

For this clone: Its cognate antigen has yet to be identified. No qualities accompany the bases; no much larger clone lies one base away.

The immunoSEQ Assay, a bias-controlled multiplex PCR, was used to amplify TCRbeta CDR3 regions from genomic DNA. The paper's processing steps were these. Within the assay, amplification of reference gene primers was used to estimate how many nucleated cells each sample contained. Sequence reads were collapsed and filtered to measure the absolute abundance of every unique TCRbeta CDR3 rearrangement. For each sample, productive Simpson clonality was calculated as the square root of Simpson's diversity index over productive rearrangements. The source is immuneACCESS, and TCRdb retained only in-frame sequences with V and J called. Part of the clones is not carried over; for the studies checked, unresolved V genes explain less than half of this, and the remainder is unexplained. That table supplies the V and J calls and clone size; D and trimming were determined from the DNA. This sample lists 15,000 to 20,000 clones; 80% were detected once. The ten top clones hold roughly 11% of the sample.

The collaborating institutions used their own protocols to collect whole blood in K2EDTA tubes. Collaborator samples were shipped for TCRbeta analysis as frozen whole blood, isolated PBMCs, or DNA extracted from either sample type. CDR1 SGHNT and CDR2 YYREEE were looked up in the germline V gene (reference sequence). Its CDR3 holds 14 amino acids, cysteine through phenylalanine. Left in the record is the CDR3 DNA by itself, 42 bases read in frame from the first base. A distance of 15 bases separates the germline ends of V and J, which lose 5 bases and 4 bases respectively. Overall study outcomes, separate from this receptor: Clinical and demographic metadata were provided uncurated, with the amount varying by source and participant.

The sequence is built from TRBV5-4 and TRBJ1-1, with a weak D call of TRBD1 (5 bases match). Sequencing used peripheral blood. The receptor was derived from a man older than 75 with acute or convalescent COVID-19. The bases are TGTGCCAGCAGTAATCAGGGCTCAGGCACTGAAGCTTTCTTT. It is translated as CASSNQGSGTEAFF.